These 29 T cell receptor beta chains came from one sample sequenced in a study of blood T cell repertoires in COVID-19. This table comes from immunoSEQ multiplex PCR, and its TCRdb copy is limited to in-frame clones, with some not included. The sample has around 190,000 clones; approximately 80% are singletons. Input material: peripheral blood. These receptors were collected from a human donor in a cohort sampled during active COVID-19.

The chain couples TRBV19 to TRBJ1-2; 7 bases map to TRBD1. Looked up from germline, CDR1 is LNHDA and CDR2 is SQIVND (reference sequence). There are 14 residues in the CDR3. V lost 6 bases and J lost 0; bases outside the gene matches: 4. The CDR3 protein is CASSPTGPNYGYTF. CDR3 bases: TGTGCCAGTAGCCCGACAGGGCCTAACTATGGCTACACCTTC.

V gene TRBV7-9 combines with J gene TRBJ2-3; maybe TRBD2 (5 bases). Trimming left V 4 bases short and J 0 bases short, with 11 bases between. Germline values: CDR1 SEHNR, CDR2 FQNEAQ (reference sequence). The CDR3 extends over 15 amino acids. For the CDR3, the DNA is TGTGCCAGCAGCTCCCGAGGCGGGAGCACAGATACGCAGTATTTT. Residues: CASSSRGGSTDTQYF.

The V call is TRBV7-2, the J call TRBJ2-1; 7 nucleotides align to TRBD2. This CDR3 is built from 15 residues. J lost 5 bases, V lost 0 bases, and 4 bases had no gene match. Germline V gives CDR1 SGHTA, CDR2 FQGNSA. CDR3 DNA: TGTGCCAGCAGCTTAGCCAGCGGGAACCACAATGAGCAGTTCTTC. Encoded protein: CASSLASGNHNEQFF.

The rearrangement joins TRBV9 to TRBJ1-4; TRBD1 might be the D (5 bases). Germline values: CDR1 SGDLS, CDR2 YYNGEE. V dropped 3 bases and J dropped 8 bases, with 11 bases sitting between them. This CDR3 is built from 13 residues. The CDR3: CASSGGEPEKLFF. Here the CDR3 DNA reads TGTGCCAGCAGCGGGGGGGAACCCGAAAAACTGTTTTTT.

The rearrangement uses TRBV28 and TRBJ1-5; 7 bases line up with TRBD1. V was pared by 7 bases and J by 4 bases, with 10 bases of the junction left unmatched. The germline gives CDR1 MDHEN, CDR2 SYDVKM. The CDR3 has 15 amino acids. CDR3 DNA sequence: TGTGCCAGCACCCTCAGACAGGGTGGGAATCAGCCCCAGCATTTT. Its translation: CASTLRQGGNQPQHF.

By sample share, this clone is large. The CDR3 DNA sequence: TGTGCCAGCAGTGAAGGACAGGTTGGCGACACTGAAGCTTTCTTT. Encoded protein: CASSEGQVGDTEAFF. The chain couples TRBV28 to TRBJ1-1, with 7 nucleotides matching TRBD1. This CDR3 is built from 15 residues. From germline, CDR1 is MDHEN and CDR2 SYDVKM. The J segment lost 3 bases and the V segment lost 5 bases, leaving 9 bases of the junction unmatched.

V and J are TRBV6-5 and TRBJ1-2, with D hard to call. This CDR3 is 12 amino acids long. Germline-derived CDR1 and CDR2 are MNHEY and SVGAGI. Trimming shortened V by 7 bases and J by 10 bases, and 16 bases separated the two germline ends. DNA of the CDR3: TGTGCCAGCACCAACTCTAGAAACCTCTACACCTTC. The encoded protein is CASTNSRNLYTF.

The CDR3: CAWSRTRDSPLHF. The CDR3 DNA reads TGTGCCTGGAGTCGGACAAGAGATTCACCCCTCCACTTT. The V call is TRBV30, the J call TRBJ1-6; possible D gene TRBD1, 5 bases. The CDR3 is 13 residues long. CDR1 and CDR2 (germline): GTSNPN, SVGIG (reference sequence). Trimming left V 2 bases short and J 8 bases short, with 10 bases between.

The J gene is TRBJ2-7, the V gene TRBV5-1, with 10 bases aligning to TRBD1. CDR3 length: 14 residues. The trim removed 4 bases at V and 6 bases at J, leaving 7 bases unmatched. The germline CDR1 and CDR2 sequences are SGHRS and YFSETQ. The DNA of the CDR3 is TGCGCCAGCAGCCTGCCGGGACAGGGGAGCGAGCAGTACTTC. Its protein product is CASSLPGQGSEQYF.

The J gene is TRBJ1-5, the V gene TRBV13, with 9 positions matching TRBD1. The CDR3 runs to 16 residues. CDR1 and CDR2 from the germline V gene are PRHDT and FYEKMQ (reference sequence). Trimming at V came to 3 bases and at J to 6 bases, leaving 9 bases not matched to a gene. The CDR3 sequence is CASSFGQGSGIQPQHF. For the CDR3, the DNA is TGTGCCAGCAGCTTCGGACAGGGGTCGGGGATTCAGCCCCAGCATTTT.

The chain joins TRBV5-1 to TRBJ1-1; D is possibly TRBD1 (6 bases). Germline V gene data show CDR1 as SGHRS and CDR2 as YFSETQ. CDR3 size: 12 residues. Trimming removed 4 bases from V and 7 bases from J, with 11 bases in between. CDR3 nucleotide sequence: TGCGCCAGCAGCACACAGGGCGGTGAAGCTTTCTTT. It yields the protein CASSTQGGEAFF. The entire variable domain, with the rest obtained from reference TRBV5-1 and TRBJ1-1, is as follows: KAGVTQTPRYLIKTRGQQVTLSCSPISGHRSVSWYQQTPGQGLQFLFEYFSETQRNKGNFPGRFSGRQFSNSRSEMNVSTLELGDSALYLCASSTQGGEAFFGQGTRLTVV.

The genes are TRBV29-1 and TRBJ1-3, with 8 bases identical to TRBD1. With 1 base clipped from V and 2 bases from J, the junction kept 4 bases outside the gene matches. This CDR3 spans 15 amino acids. CDR1 SQVTM and CDR2 ANQGSEA come from the germline V gene. In DNA, the CDR3 is TGCAGCGTTGAAGCTATGACAGGGGCTGGAAACACCATATATTTT. Encoded protein: CSVEAMTGAGNTIYF.

The gene calls are TRBV6-5 and TRBJ2-7; 7 bases match TRBD1. CDR1 MNHEY and CDR2 SVGAGI come from the germline V gene. The V gene end was trimmed by 5 bases and the J gene end by 3 bases; junction bases not matched to a gene: 7. The CDR3 loop spans 14 amino acids. The DNA for the CDR3 is TGTGCCAGCAGTAGTCAAGGGGGCGTCTACGAGCAGTACTTC. It specifies CASSSQGGVYEQYF.

The chain is built from TRBV5-1 and TRBJ2-2; TRBD1 might be the D (6 bases). Trimming removed 4 bases from V and 0 bases from J, with 16 bases in between. In germline, CDR1 is SGHRS, CDR2 YFSETQ. CDR3 length: 17 residues. In nucleotides, the CDR3 is TGCGCCAGCAGCCCCCGACCAGGGGCTTCGAACACCGGGGAGCTGTTTTTT. It translates to CASSPRPGASNTGELFF.

The chain couples TRBV24-1 to TRBJ1-2; D gene unclear. The germline V gene encodes CDR1 KGHDR and CDR2 SFDVKD. The V and J ends lost 0 bases and 2 bases respectively, with 9 bases between them. The CDR3 has 15 amino acids. The CDR3 DNA sequence: TGTGCCACCAGTGATTTGCAAGGAGGGAACTATGGCTACACCTTC. Protein product: CATSDLQGGNYGYTF.

The chain recombines TRBV6-5 with TRBJ1-1; no clear D. The V end was cut by 7 bases, the J end by 0 bases, with 12 bases between. The CDR3 runs 14 residues. Looked up from germline, CDR1 is MNHEY and CDR2 is SVGAGI. The CDR3 nucleotides are TGTGCCAGCAATCCGACGGAGATGAACACTGAAGCTTTCTTT. This encodes CASNPTEMNTEAFF.

The genes are TRBV3-1 (or the pseudogene TRBV3-2) and TRBJ2-2; 8 nucleotides align to TRBD2. After removal of 3 bases from V and 3 bases from J, the junction contained 6 bases not matched to a gene. The CDR3 consists of 16 residues. Germline values: CDR1 LGHDT, CDR2 YNNKEL (reference sequence). The CDR3 coding sequence is TGTGCCAGCAGCCACTACAGCGGGAGTGACACCGGGGAGCTGTTTTTT. As protein: CASSHYSGSDTGELFF.

This chain connects TRBV7-9 to TRBJ1-2; 7 nucleotides match TRBD1. CDR1 is SEHNR and CDR2 is FQNEAQ in the germline V gene (reference sequence). The CDR3 runs to 15 residues. Trimming took 4 bases from V and 4 from J; bases not matched to a gene: 9. The CDR3 DNA reads as TGTGCCAGCAGCTACGAGGACAGGCGGGGCTATGGCTACACCTTC. Its translation: CASSYEDRRGYGYTF.

The V call is TRBV5-1, the J call TRBJ1-1, with D possibly matching TRBD1 (6 bases). V lost 2 bases to trimming and J lost 4 bases, with 12 bases between them. The CDR3 loop spans 14 amino acids. Looked up from germline, CDR1 is SGHRS and CDR2 is YFSETQ. CDR3 DNA sequence: TGCGCCAGCAGCTTTATGGGGGCGGTCACTGAAGCTTTCTTT. Translation: CASSFMGAVTEAFF.

The chain links TRBV7-2 to TRBJ2-5, with D possibly matching TRBD2 (6 bases). This CDR3 comprises 18 residues. CDR1 SGHTA and CDR2 FQGNSA come from the germline V gene. With 5 bases removed from V and 0 bases from J, the gap between germline ends came to 22 bases. CDR3 coding DNA: TGTGCCAGCAGCGCACAGGACGTAGTAGCGGACTACCAAGAGACCCAGTACTTC. Translated: CASSAQDVVADYQETQYF.

The CDR3 nucleotides read TGTGCCAGCAGCTTAGCGCTCTCAGTGCAGCCCCAGCATTTT. Translated, it gives CASSLALSVQPQHF. The genes are TRBV7-8 and TRBJ1-5; D is unresolved. The CDR3 extends over 14 amino acids. Per germline, CDR1 SGHVS and CDR2 FQNEAQ. The ends were cut back, 0 bases at V and 7 bases at J, with 10 bases in the middle. Full variable domain (rest looked up from reference TRBV7-8 and TRBJ1-5): GAGVSQSPRYKVAKRGQDVALRCDPISGHVSLFWYQQALGQGPEFLTYFQNEAQLDKSGLPSDRFFAERPEGSVSTLKIQRTQQEDSAVYLCASSLALSVQPQHFGDGTRLSIL.

The chain uses TRBV11-3 and TRBJ2-3; 9 nucleotides align to TRBD2. The CDR3 sequence is 15 residues long. Germline CDR1 reads SGHNT; CDR2 reads YENEEA. Unmatched junction bases numbered 4, after V lost 3 bases and J lost 3 bases. The CDR3 is CASSFSGRITDTQYF. DNA of the CDR3: TGTGCCAGCAGCTTTAGCGGGAGAATTACAGATACGCAGTATTTT.

This clone has only one observation. The rearrangement joins TRBV5-1 to TRBJ2-7; 11 bases match TRBD2. V shed 5 bases and J 4 bases; nucleotides not matched to a gene: 8. CDR1 and CDR2 from the germline V gene are SGHRS and YFSETQ. The CDR3 is 15 residues long. CDR3 region: CASSTTSGSGYEQYF. Written as DNA, the CDR3 is TGCGCCAGCAGTACTACTAGCGGGAGTGGGTACGAGCAGTACTTC.

This CDR3 is CASSEERAIGNEQFF. The DNA for the CDR3 is TGTGCCAGCAGTGAAGAGCGGGCTATTGGAAATGAGCAGTTCTTC. This sequence joins TRBV2 and TRBJ2-1; tentatively, D is TRBD2 (6 bases). Trimming left V 1 base short and J 7 bases short, with 14 bases between. CDR3 size: 15 residues. Germline CDR1 and CDR2: SNHLY and FYNNEI.

This clone has only one observation. The rearrangement joins TRBV28 to TRBJ2-6; D is possibly TRBD1 (5 bases). Per germline, CDR1 MDHEN and CDR2 SYDVKM. The V end was cut by 6 bases, the J end by 1 base, with 10 bases between. This CDR3 region has 15 residues. The CDR3 DNA sequence: TGTGCCAGCAGGGCTACAGGTTCTGGGGCCAACGTCCTGACTTTC. Translating it yields CASRATGSGANVLTF.

J is TRBJ2-5 and V is TRBV7-9, with D possibly matching TRBD1 (6 bases). CDR1 and CDR2 (germline): SEHNR, FQNEAQ (reference sequence). The CDR3 is 16 amino acids. Trimming removed 10 bases from V and 7 bases from J, with 28 bases in between. The CDR3 loop is CATRSRGEGTFGTQYF. The CDR3 DNA sequence: TGTGCCACCCGATCTCGGGGAGAGGGGACATTCGGGACCCAGTACTTC. Full variable domain (outside the CDR3, taken from reference TRBV7-9 and TRBJ2-5): DTGVSQNPRHKITKRGQNVTFRCDPISEHNRLYWYRQTLGQGPEFLTYFQNEAQLEKSRLLSDRFSAERPKGSFSTLEIQRTEQGDSAMYLCATRSRGEGTFGTQYFGPGTRLLVL.

V usage is TRBV2 and J usage is TRBJ2-2; 13 bases are shared with TRBD2. Germline V gene sequence: CDR1 SNHLY, CDR2 FYNNEI. V lost 6 bases, J lost 2 bases, and 9 bases stayed unmatched. The CDR3 runs to 18 residues. This CDR3 is CASRAGLAGVLNTGELFF. CDR3 sequence (DNA): TGTGCCAGCAGGGCTGGACTAGCGGGAGTTCTCAACACCGGGGAGCTGTTTTTT.

This clone was found once. The DNA of the CDR3 is TGTGCCAGCAGTATCCATTCACTAGCGGGAGTAGGCGATGAGCAGTTCTTC. Its protein product is CASSIHSLAGVGDEQFF. The chain uses TRBV27 and TRBJ2-1; TRBD2 matches 11 bases. Per the germline V gene, CDR1 is MNHEY and CDR2 is SMNVEV (reference sequence). Trimming took 5 bases from V and 8 from J; bases not matched to a gene: 14. The CDR3 loop spans 17 amino acids.

This chain uses TRBV19 with TRBJ1-5; D not certain. Germline assignment: CDR1 LNHDA and CDR2 SQIVND (reference sequence). CDR3 length: 15 residues. V lost 6 bases and J 0 bases, leaving 12 bases between the germline ends. CDR3 amino acids: CASRPGIYSNQPQHF. The CDR3 DNA is TGTGCCAGTAGGCCGGGGATATATAGCAATCAGCCCCAGCATTTT.